This passage covers 20 T cell receptor beta chains from one sample sequenced in a study of T cells after somatic rescue of genetic block. The data were produced by immunoSEQ multiplex PCR, yet TCRdb's version contains in-frame clones alone and is incomplete. This table holds 55,000 or so clones, roughly 96% found once. Sequencing was done on a sample of peripheral blood mononuclear cells (PBMCs). The origin of the receptors is a child younger than two.

Here the CDR3 DNA reads TGTGCCATCAGTGACGGGACTAACTATGGCTACACCTTC. Translated, it gives CAISDGTNYGYTF. The chain couples TRBV10-3 to TRBJ1-2; no reliable D call. CDR1 and CDR2 (germline): ENHRY, SYGVKD. V lost 3 bases and J 0 bases, leaving 5 bases between the germline ends. The CDR3 is 13 amino acids.

The genes are TRBV4-2 and TRBJ2-7; D is possibly TRBD2 (7 bases). The ends were cut back, 4 bases at V and 3 bases at J, with 10 bases in the middle. The CDR3 consists of 13 residues. Germline V gene data show CDR1 as LGHNA and CDR2 as YNFKEQ. In DNA, the CDR3 is TGTGCCAGCAGCCCGGGGGGCCGCTACGAGCAGTACTTC. Translation gives CASSPGGRYEQYF.

The J gene is TRBJ2-2, the V gene TRBV18, with D possibly TRBD1 on 6 matching bases. The CDR3 has 15 residues. Trimming stripped 8 bases from V and 4 bases from J, with 17 bases between. CDR1 is KGHSH and CDR2 is LQKENI in the germline V gene. CDR3 DNA sequence: TGTGCCAGCACCTTACAGGGCGCGACCACCGGGGAGCTGTTTTTT. It yields the protein CASTLQGATTGELFF.

The rearrangement links TRBV27 to TRBJ2-7; 9 nucleotides agree with TRBD2. This CDR3 has 14 residues. V shed 4 bases, J shed 5 bases, and the junction held 6 bases outside the gene matches. The germline V gene encodes CDR1 MNHEY and CDR2 SMNVEV (reference sequence). In nucleotides, the CDR3 is TGTGCCAGCAGTTACGGGCTAGCGGGACACGAGCAGTACTTC. Protein: CASSYGLAGHEQYF.

The gene calls are TRBV4-2 and TRBJ2-3; 13 bases fit TRBD2. The CDR3 is 15 amino acids. J was trimmed by 3 bases and V by 4 bases; bases with no gene match: 1. Germline V CDR1 and CDR2: LGHNA, YNFKEQ. CDR3 sequence (DNA): TGTGCCAGCAGCCCGGGACTAGCGGGAACAGATACGCAGTATTTT. Translated: CASSPGLAGTDTQYF.

The chain combines TRBV7-2 with TRBJ1-4; no definite D call. The CDR3 spans 15 residues. Germline loops: CDR1 SGHTA, CDR2 FQGNSA. With 4 bases removed from V and 0 bases from J, the gap between germline ends came to 9 bases. The DNA of the CDR3 is TGTGCCAGCAGCTCCTGGGGAGCAACTAATGAAAAACTGTTTTTT. Its translation: CASSSWGATNEKLFF.

This chain joins TRBV28 and TRBJ2-2, with TRBD2 identical over 7 bases. With V trimmed by 5 bases and J by 4 bases, 7 bases remained unmatched. This CDR3 is built from 15 residues. Germline CDR1 and CDR2: MDHEN and SYDVKM. The CDR3 is CASSPRDYRTGELFF. For the CDR3, the DNA is TGTGCCAGCAGTCCTCGGGACTACCGCACCGGGGAGCTGTTTTTT.

DNA for the CDR3: TGTGCCAGCAGTTTTGCGCGGTACAATGAGCAGTTCTTC. This codes for CASSFARYNEQFF. This rearrangement joins TRBV28 to TRBJ2-1; no firm D call. There are 13 residues in the CDR3. V lost 3 bases and J 4 bases, leaving 7 bases between the germline ends. Germline CDR1 and CDR2: MDHEN and SYDVKM.

On this clone: The same CDR3 also results from other DNA sequences found in this sample. The rearrangement links TRBV9 to TRBJ2-5; TRBD1 might be the D (5 bases). The CDR3 runs to 14 residues. V lost 2 bases and J lost 1, with 9 bases in between. Germline V CDR1 and CDR2: SGDLS, YYNGEE. This CDR3 reads CASSVGPSQETQYF. The DNA of the CDR3 is TGTGCCAGCAGCGTGGGGCCGTCCCAAGAGACCCAGTACTTC.

The J gene is TRBJ2-7, the V gene TRBV5-4; the match to TRBD2 covers 9 bases. V shed 4 bases, J shed 4 bases, and the junction held 6 bases outside the gene matches. The CDR3 has 14 amino acids. Germline V gives CDR1 SGHNT, CDR2 YYREEE (reference sequence). CDR3 in amino acids: CASSVGLALYEQYF. The CDR3 DNA sequence: TGTGCCAGCAGCGTGGGACTAGCACTTTACGAGCAGTACTTC.

This clone has just a few counts. CDR3 loop: CASSLGASGYNEQFF. The CDR3 nucleotides read TGTGCCAGCAGCTTAGGGGCTAGCGGTTACAATGAGCAGTTCTTC. The gene calls are TRBV7-9 and TRBJ2-1; 7 bases match TRBD2. CDR3 length: 15 residues. The germline CDR1 and CDR2 sequences are SEHNR and FQNEAQ (reference sequence). V shed 1 base, J shed 4 bases, and the junction held 4 bases outside the gene matches.

The chain employs TRBV9 and TRBJ2-6; no definite D call. Germline loops: CDR1 SGDLS, CDR2 YYNGEE. The CDR3 extends over 14 amino acids. V gave up 0 bases and J gave up 2 bases, with 3 bases separating them. The CDR3 nucleotides read TGTGCCAGCAGCGTAGTGGCTGGGGCCAACGTCCTGACTTTC. As protein: CASSVVAGANVLTF. The full variable domain, with the rest looked up from reference TRBV9 and TRBJ2-6, is DSGVTQTPKHLITATGQRVTLRCSPRSGDLSVYWYQQSLDQGLQFLIQYYNGEERAKGNILERFSAQQFPDLHSELNLSSLELGDSALYFCASSVVAGANVLTFGAGSRLTVL.

The chain links TRBV6-6 to TRBJ2-4; TRBD1 matches 11 bases. The germline gives CDR1 MNHNY, CDR2 SVGAGI (reference sequence). The CDR3 length is 14 residues. With V trimmed by 2 bases and J by 9 bases, 3 bases remained unmatched. The CDR3, as DNA: TGTGCCAGCAGTTACGGGACAGGGGGATCCATTCAGTACTTC. This translates into CASSYGTGGSIQYF.

The J gene is TRBJ2-4, the V gene TRBV7-2; 11 positions agree with TRBD1. The germline V gene has CDR1 SGHTA and CDR2 FQGNSA. The trim removed 5 bases at V and 0 bases at J, leaving 9 bases unmatched. This CDR3 contains 18 residues. The CDR3, as DNA: TGTGCCAGCAGCCCTAGAGGGACAGGGGGGATAGCCAAAAACATTCAGTACTTC. Translating gives CASSPRGTGGIAKNIQYF.

The chain recombines TRBV25-1 with TRBJ2-7; perhaps TRBD2 as D (6 bases). The V gene lost 2 bases and the J gene lost 0 bases, with 8 bases spanning the gap. This CDR3 comprises 14 residues. Germline loops: CDR1 MGHDK, CDR2 SYGVNS. CDR3: CASSEGGNSYEQYF. CDR3 nucleotides: TGTGCCAGCAGTGAAGGGGGGAACTCCTACGAGCAGTACTTC.

This rearrangement joins TRBV7-2 to TRBJ1-1; possible D gene TRBD1, 5 bases. Trimming took off 1 base at V and 1 base at J, with 7 bases between the two ends. The CDR3 sequence is 14 residues long. CDR1 is SGHTA, CDR2 FQGNSA, per germline. The CDR3 here is CASSLVGGNTEAFF. The CDR3 DNA sequence: TGTGCCAGCAGCTTAGTCGGGGGGAACACTGAAGCTTTCTTT.

The chain links TRBV27 to TRBJ1-5, with 7 bases lining up with TRBD1. The CDR3 is made up of 14 amino acids. Germline CDR1 MNHEY, CDR2 SMNVEV (reference sequence). V dropped 8 bases and J dropped 3; count of bases not matched to a gene: 7. Here the CDR3 DNA reads TGTGCCAGCGGGCAGGGGGTTTTCAATCAGCCCCAGCATTTT. As protein: CASGQGVFNQPQHF.

V and J are TRBV6-5 and TRBJ1-3; no reliable D call. CDR3 length: 15 residues. Germline-derived CDR1 and CDR2 are MNHEY and SVGAGI. Trimming removed 0 bases at V and 2 bases at J, with 8 bases between. This CDR3 reads CASSYSLRTGNTIYF. The DNA for the CDR3 is TGTGCCAGCAGTTACTCTTTGAGAACTGGAAACACCATATATTTT.

The table lists this clone with a count of one. This rearrangement joins TRBV4-1 to TRBJ1-2; 9 bases map to TRBD1. The length of the CDR3 is 17 residues. Germline lookup yields CDR1 MGHRA and CDR2 YSYEKL. Trimming at V came to 1 base and at J to 6 bases, leaving 12 bases not matched to a gene. This CDR3 is CASSQAYGTGSRNGYTF. The CDR3 DNA reads as TGCGCCAGCAGCCAAGCGTATGGGACAGGGTCGAGGAATGGCTACACCTTC.

The chain uses TRBV9 and TRBJ2-2, with 14 bases aligning to TRBD2. The germline V gene encodes CDR1 SGDLS and CDR2 YYNGEE. V shed 3 bases and J 4 bases; nucleotides not matched to a gene: 11. The CDR3 contains 19 residues. The CDR3 reads CASSGPGTSGRQLTGELFF. As DNA, the CDR3 is TGTGCCAGCAGCGGTCCCGGGACTAGCGGGAGACAACTCACCGGGGAGCTGTTTTTT. The complete variable domain, with remaining parts taken from reference TRBV9 and TRBJ2-2, reads DSGVTQTPKHLITATGQRVTLRCSPRSGDLSVYWYQQSLDQGLQFLIQYYNGEERAKGNILERFSAQQFPDLHSELNLSSLELGDSALYFCASSGPGTSGRQLTGELFFGEGSRLTVL.